This is a list of T cell receptor beta chains from one sample in a study of T-cell reconstitution after alpha-beta-depleted transplantation in children. One entry per CDR3 protein results from TCRdb running MiXCR on the PCR reads. The repertoire includes about 610,000 distinct CDR3 sequences, more than 9% of them detected once, and 4% to 5% sits in the top ten. The sequenced sample was PBMCs from the stem cell graft donor, obtained from the stem cell graft. These receptors all stem from a human donor who donated a stem cell graft to a child with acute myeloid leukemia. CDR3s include the opening cysteine and the closing phenylalanine or tryptophan. D genes are given only for firm matches. A row's size may be missing; if present it is once, few, many or a size class.

15	NA	TRBV20-1	few	TRBJ2-7	CSARVWAGFLHEQYF	TGCAGTGCTAGAGTTTGGGCAGGCTTCCTCCACGAGCAGTACTTC
14	TRBD1	TRBV6-1	few	TRBJ1-5	CASSARTGDQPQHF	TGTGCCAGCAGTGCCAGGACAGGGGACCAGCCCCAGCATTTT
13	NA	TRBV29-1	NA	TRBJ2-3	CSVEGRITDTQYF	TGCAGCGTTGAGGGACGGATCACAGATACGCAGTATTTT
14	TRBD2	TRBV5-1	few	TRBJ2-5	CASSISGAQETQYF	TGCGCCAGCAGCATTAGCGGGGCGCAAGAGACCCAGTACTTC
17	TRBD2	TRBV5-1	few	TRBJ2-3	CASSLVSLAGVPDTQYF	TGCGCCAGCAGCTTGGTCTCGCTAGCGGGAGTCCCAGATACGCAGTATTTT
15	NA	TRBV3-1	NA	TRBJ1-1	CASSQGSATNTEAFF	TGTGCCAGCAGCCAAGGATCGGCGACAAACACTGAAGCTTTCTTT
12	TRBD1	TRBV7-2	NA	TRBJ2-1	CASSFDREKQFF	TGTGCCAGCAGCTTTGACAGGGAAAAGCAGTTCTTC
14	NA	TRBV10-3	few	TRBJ1-6	CAIGPVRNNSPLHF	TGTGCCATAGGACCGGTCCGGAATAATTCACCCCTCCACTTT
14	NA	TRBV20-1	many	TRBJ2-1	CSARDRGSYNEQFF	TGCAGTGCTAGAGACAGGGGTTCCTACAATGAGCAGTTCTTC
14	NA	TRBV30	many	TRBJ2-1	CAWSLDRFGLKQFF	TGTGCCTGGAGCCTCGACAGATTTGGCTTAAAGCAGTTCTTC
14	NA	TRBV9	many	TRBJ2-1	CASSVELSYNEQFF	TGTGCCAGCAGCGTTGAACTATCCTACAATGAGCAGTTCTTC
15	NA	TRBV4-3	NA	TRBJ2-7	CASSQERAVSYEQYF	TGCGCCAGCAGCCAGGAGAGGGCCGTCTCCTACGAGCAGTACTTC
16	TRBD2	TRBV5-4	few	TRBJ2-1	CASSMVWGGSNNEQFF	TGTGCCAGCAGCATGGTGTGGGGCGGGAGTAATAATGAGCAGTTCTTC
12	TRBD1	TRBV28	many	TRBJ1-2	CASSLGQYGYTF	TGTGCCAGCAGTTTGGGACAGTACGGCTACACCTTC
15	NA	TRBV20-1	many	TRBJ2-6	CSARDRVTGANVLTF	TGCAGTGCTAGAGACAGGGTAACTGGGGCCAACGTCCTGACTTTC
17	TRBD1	TRBV15	few	TRBJ1-1	CATSLRTGAGENTEAFF	TGTGCCACCAGCCTACGGACAGGGGCCGGGGAGAACACTGAAGCTTTCTTT
15	TRBD2	TRBV6-1	NA	TRBJ2-3	CASSGTSIGTDTQYF	TGTGCCAGCAGTGGGACTAGCATCGGCACAGATACGCAGTATTTT
15	TRBD1	TRBV29-1	NA	TRBJ2-1	CSVGTGTGGYNEQFF	TGCAGCGTTGGAACCGGGACAGGGGGATACAATGAGCAGTTCTTC
13	NA	TRBV6-2/TRBV6-3	NA	TRBJ2-1	CASSDGGPSEQFF	TGTGCCAGCAGTGATGGAGGGCCTAGTGAGCAGTTCTTC
14	TRBD1	TRBV10-3	NA	TRBJ2-2	CASAGQGNTGELFF	TGTGCCAGCGCCGGACAGGGGAACACCGGGGAGCTGTTTTTT